A selection of T cell receptor beta chains follows, all from one sample in a study of T cells after yellow fever vaccination. One entry per CDR3 protein results from TCRdb running MiXCR on the 5' RACE reads. The data hold hundreds of thousands of distinct CDR3 sequences, with 8.5% to 10% observed a single time. Specimen: CD4+ T cells sorted from PBMCs, collected 5 days after the yellow fever booster vaccination. These receptors were collected from a man aged 18-30 years who received the YFV17D yellow fever vaccine. Both conserved end residues are part of each CDR3. The D gene is left open where the match is weak. Clone sizes are given selectively: once, few, many, or a class where the clone is expanded.

TRBJ1-1 | . | . | TRBV11-2 | TGTGCCAGCAGCCTTCTCACAGGTATGGCTGAAGCTTTCTTT | CASSLLTGMAEAFF
TRBJ1-2 | . | . | TRBV3-1 | TGTGCCAGCAGCCAAGTAGGGGCAGCTAACTATGGCTACACCTTC | CASSQVGAANYGYTF
TRBJ2-3 | TRBD2 | . | TRBV7-8 | TGTGCCAGCAGCTCCTCAATAGCGGGGGGCACAGATACGCAGTATTTT | CASSSSIAGGTDTQYF
TRBJ2-1 | TRBD1 | few | TRBV5-1 | TGCGCCAGCAGCTTGGGTCAGGGGGTGGTGGATGAGCAGTTCTTC | CASSLGQGVVDEQFF
TRBJ2-2 | TRBD1 | . | TRBV6-6 | TGTGCCAGCAGTTCCGGGGGACAGGGTACGAACACCGGGGAGCTGTTTTTT | CASSSGGQGTNTGELFF
TRBJ1-1 | . | . | TRBV6-2/TRBV6-3 | TGTGCCAGCAGTTACCATTCCCGAGGGGGAACTGAAGCTTTCTTT | CASSYHSRGGTEAFF
TRBJ2-1 | . | many | TRBV6-2/TRBV6-3 | TGTGCCAGCAGCCCCAGGGACAATGAGCAGTTCTTC | CASSPRDNEQFF
TRBJ2-5 | . | few | TRBV5-1 | TGCGCCAGCAGCCAACAAGGGACGGCAGGGGAGACCCAGTACTTC | CASSQQGTAGETQYF
TRBJ1-6 | . | . | TRBV3-1 | TGTGCCAGCAGCCAAGATCCCACACCCCTCCACTTT | CASSQDPTPLHF
TRBJ2-1 | TRBD2 | many | TRBV5-1 | TGCGCCAGCAGCTTGGTTCCTAGCGGGGGGAATGAGCAGTTCTTC | CASSLVPSGGNEQFF
TRBJ2-1 | TRBD2 | few | TRBV4-2 | TGTGCCAGCAGCCAAGTGGCTAGCGGGGGAAGTTACAATGAGCAGTTCTTC | CASSQVASGGSYNEQFF
TRBJ2-7 | . | many | TRBV6-2/TRBV6-3 | TGTGCCAGCAGTTACAGCAACCAGCCCAGGCAGTACTTC | CASSYSNQPRQYF
TRBJ1-1 | . | few | TRBV9 | TGTGCCAGCAGCGAGGGTAACACTGAAGCTTTCTTT | CASSEGNTEAFF
TRBJ2-3 | TRBD1 | many | TRBV12-3/TRBV12-4 | TGTGCCAGCAATCCACAGGGGGCAGATACGCAGTATTTT | CASNPQGADTQYF
TRBJ1-1 | . | many | TRBV3-1 | TGTGCCAGCAGCCAGGTCTCGGGGGATGGAGCTTTCTTT | CASSQVSGDGAFF
TRBJ1-2 | TRBD1 | few | TRBV3-1 | TGTGCCAGCAGCCAAGGGGGACAGGGGCGCTATGGCTACACCTTC | CASSQGGQGRYGYTF
TRBJ2-2 | . | few | TRBV7-2 | TGTGCCAGCAGTCTTTTAGTGGCCGGGGAGCTGTTTTTT | CASSLLVAGELFF
TRBJ2-3 | TRBD2 | . | TRBV5-1 | TGCGCCAGCAGCTCAGGACTAGCGGGGGGAGATACGCAGTATTTT | CASSSGLAGGDTQYF
TRBJ1-1 | . | few | TRBV18 | TGTGCCAGCTCACCACTCGGTGGACTCACTGAAGCTTTCTTT | CASSPLGGLTEAFF
TRBJ2-1 | TRBD2 | few | TRBV20-1 | TGCAGTACATCGACTAGCGGGGGGCTCAGTGAGCAGTTCTTC | CSTSTSGGLSEQFF
TRBJ1-2 | TRBD1 | few | TRBV5-1 | TGCGCCAGCAGCCGGGACAGCCCTTATGGCTACACCTTC | CASSRDSPYGYTF
TRBJ2-5 | . | few | TRBV21-1 | TGTGCCAGCAGCAAAGATAGGGACAGGGAAGAGACCCAGTACTTC | CASSKDRDREETQYF
TRBJ1-6 | . | few | TRBV7-2 | TGTGCCAGCAGCTCCCTGGGACGGAGTAATTCACCCCTCCACTTT | CASSSLGRSNSPLHF
TRBJ2-7 | TRBD1 | once | TRBV5-1 | TGCGCCAGCAGCCCCCGGGACAGTAACTACGAGCAGTACTTC | CASSPRDSNYEQYF
TRBJ1-6 | . | many | TRBV4-2 | TGTGCCAGCAGCCAAGATGACAGGCCCTATAATTCACCCCTCCACTTT | CASSQDDRPYNSPLHF
TRBJ2-7 | . | few | TRBV6-2/TRBV6-3 | TGTGCCAGCAGTTATGAGGTTTCCTACGAGCAGTACTTC | CASSYEVSYEQYF
TRBJ2-5 | . | few | TRBV6-2/TRBV6-3 | TGTGCCAGCAGTTACTCCATAGTAGAGGACAGTTCTTTCTCTGGGACCCAGTACTTC | CASSYSIVEDSSFSGTQYF
TRBJ1-5 | . | . | TRBV19 | TGTGCCAGTAGGGCCCCTAATCAGCCCCAGCATTTT | CASRAPNQPQHF
TRBJ1-6 | TRBD1 | . | TRBV12-3/TRBV12-4 | TGTGCCAGCAGTTCCAGACAGGGCGATTCACCCCTCCACTTT | CASSSRQGDSPLHF
TRBJ2-3 | TRBD1 | few | TRBV25-1 | TGTGCCAGCAGTGAAGGACAGGGCACAGATACGCAGTATTTT | CASSEGQGTDTQYF
TRBJ2-5 | TRBD2 | . | TRBV13 | TGTGCCAGCAGCTATCGGCGGGGGGGCCTCCAAGAGACCCAGTACTTC | CASSYRRGGLQETQYF
TRBJ2-4 | . | . | TRBV16 | TGTGCCAGCAGCCAATCCGTCTACCAAGCCAAAAACATTCAGTACTTC | CASSQSVYQAKNIQYF
TRBJ2-1 | . | many | TRBV5-5 | TGTGCCAGCAGAACGGCGGGGAGCTCCTACAATGAGCAGTTCTTC | CASRTAGSSYNEQFF
TRBJ1-1 | . | many | TRBV4-1 | TGCGCCAGCAGCCAAGGACCGGCGACACTAGCTTTCTTT | CASSQGPATLAFF
TRBJ2-5 | . | few | TRBV29-1 | TGCAGCGTTGGCCCATCCGAGACCCAGTACTTC | CSVGPSETQYF
TRBJ2-5 | . | few | TRBV4-1 | TGCGCCAGCAGCCACGACGAAGAGACCCAGTACTTC | CASSHDEETQYF
TRBJ2-3 | TRBD1 | few | TRBV11-1 | TGTGCCAGCAGCCCGGGACAGGGGGTTTCTACAGATACGCAGTATTTT | CASSPGQGVSTDTQYF
TRBJ2-5 | . | many | TRBV29-1 | TGCAGCGCCGGAGGGGAGACCCAGTACTTC | CSAGGETQYF
TRBJ2-4 | . | few | TRBV7-9 | TGTGCCAGCAGCCCCCATGGACTAGCCAAAAACATTCAGTACTTC | CASSPHGLAKNIQYF
TRBJ1-1 | . | few | TRBV5-4 | TGTGCCAGCAGCTTGGCCGGGCGGGGCCGGGACACTGAAGCTTTCTTT | CASSLAGRGRDTEAFF
TRBJ1-2 | . | . | TRBV20-1 | TGCAGTGCTAGTCCAGGGGAAGGCTACACCTTC | CSASPGEGYTF
TRBJ2-3 | TRBD1 | few | TRBV4-2 | TGTGCCAGCAGCCAAGATCGGCAGGGGGCCGCAGATACGCAGTATTTT | CASSQDRQGAADTQYF
TRBJ1-3 | . | many | TRBV27 | TGTGCCAGCAGCAGAGTTGGAGGAGGAAACACCATATATTTT | CASSRVGGGNTIYF
TRBJ2-3 | . | many | TRBV7-9 | TGTGCCAGCAGCTTATCCCACGGAAGCTATAGCACAGATACGCAGTATTTT | CASSLSHGSYSTDTQYF
TRBJ2-1 | TRBD2 | . | TRBV5-1 | TGCGCCAGCAGCTTGGGAGTCGGACTAGCGGGGATCAATGAGCAGTTCTTC | CASSLGVGLAGINEQFF
TRBJ2-2 | TRBD1 | few | TRBV6-5 | TGTGCCAGCAGTCCGAGAACAGGGGGGTACGGGGAGCTGTTTTTT | CASSPRTGGYGELFF
TRBJ1-3 | TRBD1 | few | TRBV12-3/TRBV12-4 | TGTGCCAGCAGGGGACAGGGTCGGGGAAACACCATATATTTT | CASRGQGRGNTIYF
TRBJ1-2 | . | many | TRBV12-3/TRBV12-4 | TGTGCCAGCAGTTGGGGATTGGAAGGCTACACCTTC | CASSWGLEGYTF
TRBJ1-1 | TRBD1 | . | TRBV28 | TGTGCCAGCAGTTTCCAGGGGGGACCTGAAGCTTTCTTT | CASSFQGGPEAFF
TRBJ2-3 | . | . | TRBV6-2/TRBV6-3 | TGTGCCAGCAGTTACGGGGATTTCGCAGATACGCAGTATTTT | CASSYGDFADTQYF
TRBJ1-1 | . | . | TRBV7-9 | TGTGCCAGCAGCAAGAACACTGAAGCTTTCTTT | CASSKNTEAFF
TRBJ2-1 | . | . | TRBV5-1 | TGCGCCAGCAGCTTGAGGGGAACTGAGCAGTTCTTC | CASSLRGTEQFF
TRBJ1-5 | . | . | TRBV6-2/TRBV6-3 | TGTGCCAGCAGTTCCCCCGGGCTCAATCAGCCCCAGCATTTT | CASSSPGLNQPQHF